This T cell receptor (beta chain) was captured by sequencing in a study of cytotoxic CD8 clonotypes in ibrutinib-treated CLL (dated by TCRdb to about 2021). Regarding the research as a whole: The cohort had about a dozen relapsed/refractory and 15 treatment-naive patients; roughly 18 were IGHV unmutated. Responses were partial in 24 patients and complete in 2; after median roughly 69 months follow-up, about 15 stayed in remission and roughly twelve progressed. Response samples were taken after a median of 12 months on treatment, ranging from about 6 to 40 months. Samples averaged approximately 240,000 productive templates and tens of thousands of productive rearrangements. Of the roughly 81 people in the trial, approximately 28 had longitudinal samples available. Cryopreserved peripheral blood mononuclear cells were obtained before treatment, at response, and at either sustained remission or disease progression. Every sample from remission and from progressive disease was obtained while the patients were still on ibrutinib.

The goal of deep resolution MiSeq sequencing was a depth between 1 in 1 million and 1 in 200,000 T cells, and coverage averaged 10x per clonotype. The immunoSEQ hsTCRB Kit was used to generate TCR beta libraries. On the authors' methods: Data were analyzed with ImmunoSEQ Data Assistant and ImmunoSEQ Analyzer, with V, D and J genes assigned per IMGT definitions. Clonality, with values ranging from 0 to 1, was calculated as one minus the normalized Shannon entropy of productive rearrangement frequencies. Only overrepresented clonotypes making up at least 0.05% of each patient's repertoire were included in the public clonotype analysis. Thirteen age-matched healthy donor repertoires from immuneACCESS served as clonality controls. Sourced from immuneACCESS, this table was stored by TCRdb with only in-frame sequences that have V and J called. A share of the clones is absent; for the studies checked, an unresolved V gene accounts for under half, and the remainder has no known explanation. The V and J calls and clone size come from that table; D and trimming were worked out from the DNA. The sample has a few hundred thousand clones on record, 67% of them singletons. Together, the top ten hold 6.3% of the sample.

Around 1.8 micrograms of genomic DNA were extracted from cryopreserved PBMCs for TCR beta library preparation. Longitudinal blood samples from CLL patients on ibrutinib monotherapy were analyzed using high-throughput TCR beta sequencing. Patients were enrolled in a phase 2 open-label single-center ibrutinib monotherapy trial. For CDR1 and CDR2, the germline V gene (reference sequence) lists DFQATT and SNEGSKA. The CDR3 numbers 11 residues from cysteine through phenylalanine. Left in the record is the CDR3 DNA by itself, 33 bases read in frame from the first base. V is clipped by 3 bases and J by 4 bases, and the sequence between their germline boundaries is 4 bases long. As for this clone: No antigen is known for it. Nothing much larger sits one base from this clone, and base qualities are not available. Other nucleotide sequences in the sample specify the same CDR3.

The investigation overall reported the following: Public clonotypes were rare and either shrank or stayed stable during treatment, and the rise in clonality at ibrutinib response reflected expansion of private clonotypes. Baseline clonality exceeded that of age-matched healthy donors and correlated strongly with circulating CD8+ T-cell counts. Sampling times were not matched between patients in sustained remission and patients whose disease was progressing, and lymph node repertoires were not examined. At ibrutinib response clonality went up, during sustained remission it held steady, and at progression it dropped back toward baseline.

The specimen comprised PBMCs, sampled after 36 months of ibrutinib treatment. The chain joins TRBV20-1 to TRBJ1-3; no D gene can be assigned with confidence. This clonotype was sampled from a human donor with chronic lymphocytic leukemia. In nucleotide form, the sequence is TGCAGTGCTAGCCCCGGAAACACCATATATTTT. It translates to CSASPGNTIYF.